This TCR beta chain was captured by sequencing in a study of radiotherapy plus CTLA-4 blockade in lung cancer. The CDR3 has 15 residues. Losses at the gene ends were 6 bases for V and 2 bases for J; bases not matched to a gene: 8. Germline V gene data show CDR1 as MNHNS and CDR2 as SASEGT. This clone was seen just once. Its specificity is not known. TCRdb's table, derived via immunoSEQ multiplex PCR, lists solely in-frame clones and lacks some. This table has approximately 90,000 clones, roughly 80% appearing once. Points from the study as a whole: With interferon-beta, early dynamics of blood T cell clones were reported to best predict response.

The specimen comprised peripheral blood, sampled from a patient treated with radiotherapy plus ipilimumab. This receptor was obtained from a human donor with non-small cell lung cancer who had stable disease on radiotherapy plus ipilimumab. V and J are TRBV6-1 and TRBJ2-3, with 7 bases fitting TRBD2. The CDR3 DNA sequence: TGTGCCAGCAGCCTCGGAGCGGGGTCCACAGATACGCAGTATTTT. It codes for CASSLGAGSTDTQYF.